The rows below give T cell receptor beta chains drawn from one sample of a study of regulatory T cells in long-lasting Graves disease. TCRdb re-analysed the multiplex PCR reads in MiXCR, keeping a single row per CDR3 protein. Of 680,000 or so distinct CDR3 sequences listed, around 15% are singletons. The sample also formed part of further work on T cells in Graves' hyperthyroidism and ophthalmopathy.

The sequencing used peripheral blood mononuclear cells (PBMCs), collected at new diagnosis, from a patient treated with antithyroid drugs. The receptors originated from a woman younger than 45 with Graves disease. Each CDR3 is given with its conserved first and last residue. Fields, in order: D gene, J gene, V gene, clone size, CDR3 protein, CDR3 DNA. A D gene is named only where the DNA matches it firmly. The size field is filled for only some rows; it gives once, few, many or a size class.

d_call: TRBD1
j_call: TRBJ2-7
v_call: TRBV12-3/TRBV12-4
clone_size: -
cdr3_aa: CASSSGQGIGNEQYF
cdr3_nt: TGTGCCAGCAGTTCCGGACAGGGAATCGGGAACGAGCAGTACTTC

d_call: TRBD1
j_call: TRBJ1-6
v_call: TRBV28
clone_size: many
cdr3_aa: CASWTGHNSPLHF
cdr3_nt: TGTGCCTCCTGGACAGGTCATAATTCACCCCTCCACTTT

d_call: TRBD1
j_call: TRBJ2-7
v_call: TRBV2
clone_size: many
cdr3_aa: CASSPSGTGSYEQYF
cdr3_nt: TGTGCCAGCAGCCCCTCCGGGACAGGGAGCTACGAGCAGTACTTC

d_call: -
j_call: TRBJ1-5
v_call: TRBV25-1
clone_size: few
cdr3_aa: CASSELRSNQPQHF
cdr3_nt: TGTGCCAGCAGTGAATTACGGAGCAATCAGCCCCAGCATTTT

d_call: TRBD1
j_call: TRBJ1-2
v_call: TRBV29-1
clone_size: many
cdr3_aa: CSAGGQGNYGYTF
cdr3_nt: TGCAGCGCTGGGGGACAGGGCAACTATGGCTACACCTTC

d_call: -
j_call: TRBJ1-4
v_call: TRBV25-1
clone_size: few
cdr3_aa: CASVTSLGGKLFF
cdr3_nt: TGTGCCAGCGTTACGAGCCTCGGAGGGAAACTGTTTTTT

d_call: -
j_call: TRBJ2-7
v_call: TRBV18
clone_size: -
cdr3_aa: CASSPAGSLYEQYF
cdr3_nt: TGTGCCAGCTCACCAGCAGGCTCCTTGTACGAGCAGTACTTC

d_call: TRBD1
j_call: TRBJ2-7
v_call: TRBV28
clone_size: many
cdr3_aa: CASSSPGQGWREVTYEQYF
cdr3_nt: TGTGCCAGCAGTTCACCGGGACAGGGGTGGCGGGAGGTGACCTACGAGCAGTACTTC

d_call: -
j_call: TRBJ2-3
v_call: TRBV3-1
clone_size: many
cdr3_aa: CASKKGASTDTQYF
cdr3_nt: TGTGCCAGCAAGAAGGGAGCTAGCACAGATACGCAGTATTTT

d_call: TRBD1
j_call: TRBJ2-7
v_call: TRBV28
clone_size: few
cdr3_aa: CASGTDLYEQYF
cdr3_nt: TGTGCCAGTGGGACAGATCTCTACGAGCAGTACTTC

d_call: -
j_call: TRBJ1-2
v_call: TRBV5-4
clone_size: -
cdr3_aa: CASSPNRGEEGNYGYTF
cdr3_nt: TGTGCCAGCAGCCCGAACCGGGGCGAAGAAGGAAACTATGGCTACACCTTC

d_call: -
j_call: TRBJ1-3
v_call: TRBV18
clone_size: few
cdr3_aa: CASSPSSGTGNTIYF
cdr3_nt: TGTGCCAGCTCACCAAGTTCAGGGACTGGAAACACCATATATTTT

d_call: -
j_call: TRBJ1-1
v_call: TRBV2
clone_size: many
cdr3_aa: CASRYMNTEAFF
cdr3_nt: TGTGCCAGCAGATATATGAACACTGAAGCTTTCTTT

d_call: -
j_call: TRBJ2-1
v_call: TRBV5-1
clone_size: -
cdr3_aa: CASRLRGGGGGDEQFF
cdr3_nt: TGCGCCAGCAGGTTGCGGGGAGGGGGCGGCGGCGATGAGCAGTTCTTC

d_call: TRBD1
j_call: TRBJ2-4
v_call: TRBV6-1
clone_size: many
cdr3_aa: CASNRQGAKNIQYF
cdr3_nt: TGTGCCAGCAATCGACAGGGGGCTAAAAACATTCAGTACTTC

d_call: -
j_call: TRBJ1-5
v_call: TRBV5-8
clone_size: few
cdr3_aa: CASSQWPFESNQPQHF
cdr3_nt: TGTGCCAGCAGCCAATGGCCCTTCGAGAGCAATCAGCCCCAGCATTTT

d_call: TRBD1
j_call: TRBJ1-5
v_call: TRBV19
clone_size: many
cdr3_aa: CAAGDRAWVPQHF
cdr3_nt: TGTGCCGCCGGGGACAGAGCTTGGGTACCCCAGCATTTT

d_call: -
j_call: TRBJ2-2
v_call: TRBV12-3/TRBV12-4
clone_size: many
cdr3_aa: CASSLGFSDTGELFF
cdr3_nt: TGTGCCAGCAGTTTAGGATTTTCGGACACCGGGGAGCTGTTTTTT

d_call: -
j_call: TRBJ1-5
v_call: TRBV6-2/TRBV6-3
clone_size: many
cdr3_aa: CASSYSSTGHQPQHF
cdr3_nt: TGTGCCAGCAGTTACTCGAGTACAGGGCATCAGCCCCAGCATTTT